Shown below are 30 T cell receptor beta chains from a single sample sequenced in a study of radiation and T cells in renal cell carcinoma. Regarding time point: baseline pretreatment blood. Stated treatment: 15 Gy SBRT to primary tumor, nephrectomy 4 weeks later. TCRdb's copy holds only in-frame clones and misses some; the assay was immunoSEQ multiplex PCR. The sample includes 150,000 or so clones, over 80% of them seen just once. Sequenced material: blood, taken from a patient whose treatment included radiotherapy and nephrectomy. The receptors were gathered from a woman between 50 and 59 years old with renal cell carcinoma.

This clone was seen just once. DNA for the CDR3: TGTGCCAGCAGCTCCGGGACAGGGGGATTTGTTGAGCAGTTCTTC. Its protein is CASSSGTGGFVEQFF. The V and J genes are TRBV5-6 and TRBJ2-1, with TRBD1 matching 11 bases. Trimming took 3 bases from V and 9 from J; bases not matched to a gene: 8. CDR1 and CDR2 from the germline V gene are SGHDT and YYEEEE. The CDR3 consists of 15 residues.

This chain connects TRBV5-6 to TRBJ2-5; a possible D gene is TRBD2 (5 bases). The V end lost 3 bases, the J end lost 4 bases, and 10 bases lay between the germline ends. The CDR3 has 13 residues. Germline V gene sequence: CDR1 SGHDT, CDR2 YYEEEE. The CDR3 DNA reads as TGTGCCAGCAGCTACGGGGTCCCAGAGACCCAGTACTTC. Translation gives CASSYGVPETQYF.

The chain links TRBV5-1 to TRBJ2-2; D uncertain. The CDR3 covers 13 residues. Trimming took off 1 base at V and 4 bases at J, with 5 bases between the two ends. CDR1 is SGHRS and CDR2 is YFSETQ in the germline V gene. The chain's CDR3 is CASSLPGTGELFF. CDR3 DNA: TGCGCCAGCAGCTTGCCTGGCACCGGGGAGCTGTTTTTT.

This sequence joins TRBV4-1 and TRBJ2-7; D gene unclear. V was pared by 4 bases and J by 5 bases, with 9 bases between. The CDR3 is 12 residues long. The V gene's germline CDR1 is MGHRA and CDR2 YSYEKL. CDR3 coding DNA: TGCGCCAGCAGCCCGGACCGGGACGAGCAGTACTTC. Translating it yields CASSPDRDEQYF.

This chain joins TRBV27 and TRBJ2-5; D possibly matches TRBD1 or TRBD2 (5 bases each). Trimming cost V 6 bases and J 7 bases, with 18 bases left between them. CDR3 length: 14 residues. Germline loops: CDR1 MNHEY, CDR2 SMNVEV (reference sequence). As DNA, the CDR3 is TGTGCCAGCAGCCCAGGGACCAGTGGAAGGACCCAGTACTTC. Its protein is CASSPGTSGRTQYF.

V and J are TRBV2 and TRBJ1-2, with 9 bases lining up with TRBD1. After removal of 6 bases from V and 4 bases from J, the junction contained 9 bases not matched to a gene. CDR1 is SNHLY, CDR2 FYNNEI, per germline. The CDR3 has 15 residues. CDR3 residues: CASSLDRGFTYGYTF. DNA of the CDR3: TGTGCCAGCAGCCTTGACAGGGGGTTTACCTATGGCTACACCTTC.

This clone was found once. V is TRBV10-3 and J is TRBJ2-1; 12 nucleotides align to TRBD2. Looked up from germline, CDR1 is ENHRY and CDR2 is SYGVKD. V trimming: 5 bases; J trimming: 2 bases; junction bases outside the gene matches: 1. The CDR3 is 15 residues long. The CDR3 DNA reads as TGTGCCATCAGTCCTAGCGGGGGGGCCTACAATGAGCAGTTCTTC. Translation: CAISPSGGAYNEQFF.

This clone appeared a few times. CDR3 residues: CASSQDRGTLVGYTF. The DNA for the CDR3 is TGCGCCAGCAGCCAAGACCGTGGCACCCTTGTGGGCTACACCTTC. V is TRBV4-3 and J is TRBJ1-2; D is uncertain. V lost 0 bases and J 8 bases, leaving 16 bases between the germline ends. CDR1 and CDR2 from the germline V gene are LGHNA and YSLEER. CDR3 length equals 15 residues.

The chain has TRBV5-1 and TRBJ2-3; D is uncertain. The CDR3 is made up of 13 amino acids. V lost 3 bases and J 6 bases, leaving 11 bases between the germline ends. From germline, CDR1 is SGHRS and CDR2 YFSETQ. The CDR3 here is CASSSAGVDTQYF. Written as DNA, the CDR3 is TGCGCCAGCAGCTCCGCCGGCGTGGATACGCAGTATTTT.

The chain carries TRBV5-4 and TRBJ1-3, with no clear D. Per germline, CDR1 SGHNT and CDR2 YYREEE (reference sequence). V was shortened by 4 bases and J by 0 bases, with 8 bases between the two germline ends. This CDR3 spans 14 amino acids. The CDR3 sequence: CASSLDGSGNTIYF. In DNA form, the CDR3 reads TGTGCCAGCAGCCTGGACGGCTCTGGAAACACCATATATTTT.

The chain has TRBV7-2 and TRBJ2-1; D unresolved. V lost 1 base to trimming and J lost 7 bases, with 11 bases between them. Germline CDR1 and CDR2: SGHTA and FQGNSA. The CDR3 is 14 amino acids. The CDR3 DNA follows: TGTGCCAGCAGCTTAGGGACCGTCGGGAATGAGCAGTTCTTC. Protein: CASSLGTVGNEQFF. Variable domain in full (rest from reference TRBV7-2 and TRBJ2-1): GAGVSQSPSNKVTEKGKDVELRCDPISGHTALYWYRQSLGQGLEFLIYFQGNSAPDKSGLPSDRFSAERTGGSVSTLTIQRTQQEDSAVYLCASSLGTVGNEQFFGPGTRLTVL.

J is TRBJ2-2 and V is TRBV6-1; D possibly matches TRBD1 or TRBD2 (6 bases each). Germline CDR1 is MNHNS and CDR2 is SASEGT. V lost 4 bases and J 7 bases, leaving 16 bases between the germline ends. The CDR3 runs to 15 residues. DNA for the CDR3: TGTGCCAGCAGTGCTGTGGGGGGCGCGGTCGGGGAGCTGTTTTTT. Its translation: CASSAVGGAVGELFF.

The CDR3 sequence: CSVGSRYNYGYTF. DNA of the CDR3: TGCAGCGTTGGGAGCAGGTATAACTATGGCTACACCTTC. V gene TRBV29-1 combines with J gene TRBJ1-2; no reliable D call. In germline, CDR1 is SQVTM, CDR2 ANQGSEA. The CDR3 sequence is 13 residues long. Trimming removed 4 bases at V and 1 base at J, with 10 bases between.

The rearrangement uses TRBV10-3 and TRBJ2-5; 12 nucleotides line up with TRBD1. CDR3 length: 14 residues. Germline V CDR1 and CDR2: ENHRY, SYGVKD. V lost 4 bases and J lost 7; bases outside the gene matches: 4. CDR3 region: CAISAGQGAGTQYF. The CDR3 DNA reads TGTGCCATCAGTGCGGGACAGGGGGCTGGGACCCAGTACTTC.

The chain is built from TRBV19 and TRBJ2-1; 10 nucleotides line up with TRBD2. The CDR3 loop spans 15 amino acids. The V gene's germline CDR1 is LNHDA and CDR2 SQIVND (reference sequence). J gave up 0 bases and V 7 bases, and 3 bases lay outside the gene matches. The CDR3 loop reads CASTLAGDSYNEQFF. The CDR3 DNA is TGTGCCAGTACTCTAGCGGGAGACTCCTACAATGAGCAGTTCTTC.

This clone occurred a few times. The rearrangement joins TRBV6-5 to TRBJ2-7; D unresolved. Trimming took 5 bases from V and 5 from J, leaving 10 bases between them. CDR3 length: 12 amino acids. From germline, CDR1 is MNHEY and CDR2 SVGAGI. CDR3 nucleotides: TGTGCCAGCAGTCAGACTCCTCACGAGCAGTACTTC. It translates to CASSQTPHEQYF.

The chain combines TRBV18 with TRBJ2-7, with TRBD2 matching over 13 bases. CDR1 and CDR2 (germline): KGHSH, LQKENI. The CDR3 contains 16 residues. Trimming removed 4 bases from V and 5 bases from J; junction bases left unmatched: 8. CDR3 in DNA: TGTGCCAGCTCACTCGCTCGGACTAGCGGGAGTAACGAGCAGTACTTC. This translates into CASSLARTSGSNEQYF.

The chain links TRBV7-2 to TRBJ2-7, with 11 bases matching TRBD2. Unmatched junction bases numbered 2, after V lost 1 base and J lost 3 bases. Germline CDR1 is SGHTA and CDR2 is FQGNSA. The CDR3 consists of 15 residues. The CDR3 DNA is TGTGCCAGCAGCTTAGGACTAGCGGGGTTCTACGAGCAGTACTTC. This encodes CASSLGLAGFYEQYF.

The V call is TRBV5-1, the J call TRBJ2-5; D unresolved. CDR3 length equals 15 residues. Germline values: CDR1 SGHRS, CDR2 YFSETQ. Trimming left V 2 bases short and J 2 bases short, with 13 bases between. This CDR3 reads CASSLNTGPQETQYF. The DNA for the CDR3 is TGCGCCAGCAGCTTAAATACCGGGCCTCAAGAGACCCAGTACTTC.

The V call is TRBV5-8, the J call TRBJ2-1; D is unclear. The CDR3 is 12 residues long. Trimming took off 4 bases at V and 6 bases at J, with 8 bases between the two ends. CDR1 and CDR2 (germline): SGHTS, YDEGEE. This chain's CDR3 is CASSIEPNEQFF. The CDR3 nucleotides read TGTGCCAGCAGCATCGAACCCAATGAGCAGTTCTTC.

This chain uses TRBV15 with TRBJ1-4, with TRBD1 matching over 8 bases. V lost 5 bases and J lost 5; bases outside the gene matches: 1. The CDR3 consists of 13 residues. Germline values: CDR1 LNHNV, CDR2 YYDKDF (reference sequence). The CDR3 region has the DNA TGTGCCACCAGCGGGACAGGAAATGAAAAACTGTTTTTT. It codes for CATSGTGNEKLFF.

The chain joins TRBV19 to TRBJ2-3, with a possible D match to TRBD2 (5 bases). The germline V gene has CDR1 LNHDA and CDR2 SQIVND (reference sequence). Trimming took 7 bases from V and 0 from J, leaving 20 bases between them. The CDR3 is 17 residues long. This chain's CDR3 is CASTPRGSGFSTDTQYF. For the CDR3, the DNA is TGTGCCAGTACCCCTCGAGGGAGCGGCTTTAGCACAGATACGCAGTATTTT.

The V call is TRBV9, the J call TRBJ2-3; D ambiguous. Germline V lookup: CDR1 SGDLS, CDR2 YYNGEE. V was shortened by 4 bases and J by 1 base, with 7 bases between the two germline ends. The CDR3 has 13 amino acids. As DNA, the CDR3 is TGTGCCAGCAGCTTTCGGGGCACAGATACGCAGTATTTT. Amino acids: CASSFRGTDTQYF.

This clone was observed a single time. V usage is TRBV4-2 and J usage is TRBJ2-7; D not resolved. The V end was cut by 1 base, the J end by 2 bases, with 6 bases between. The germline gives CDR1 LGHNA, CDR2 YNFKEQ. This CDR3 spans 13 amino acids. The DNA of the CDR3 is TGTGCCAGCAGCCAAGCTAGGGCCTACGAGCAGTACTTC. As protein: CASSQARAYEQYF.

A single count supports this clone. This chain connects TRBV28 to TRBJ1-2; 8 bases match TRBD1. Looked up from germline, CDR1 is MDHEN and CDR2 is SYDVKM. This CDR3 is 16 amino acids long. The V and J ends lost 5 bases and 4 bases, in that order; junction bases with no gene match: 12. Here the CDR3 reads CASSGTGTGQLYGYTF. CDR3 nucleotide sequence: TGTGCCAGCAGTGGTACTGGGACAGGACAGCTCTATGGCTACACCTTC.

In this sample, this clone turned up once. The V call is TRBV19, the J call TRBJ1-2; D gene ambiguous. Trimming cost V 3 bases and J 0 bases, with 11 bases left between them. The CDR3 spans 15 residues. Germline CDR1 is LNHDA and CDR2 is SQIVND (reference sequence). CDR3 sequence reads: CASSMQTATNYGYTF. The CDR3 coding sequence is TGTGCCAGTAGTATGCAGACGGCCACTAACTATGGCTACACCTTC.

J is TRBJ2-2 and V is TRBV9; 11 bases fit TRBD2. The CDR3 runs 16 residues. Trimming removed 3 bases from V and 1 base from J; junction bases left unmatched: 2. Per the germline V gene, CDR1 is SGDLS and CDR2 is YYNGEE. The CDR3 is CASSGTSGGNTGELFF. As DNA, the CDR3 is TGTGCCAGCAGCGGCACTAGCGGGGGGAACACCGGGGAGCTGTTTTTT.

The genes are TRBV11-1 and TRBJ2-7; no firm D call. Germline CDR1 is SGHAT and CDR2 is FQDESV (reference sequence). V was clipped by 5 bases and J by 2 bases, with 7 bases between them. This CDR3 is 12 amino acids long. The CDR3, as DNA: TGTGCCAGCAGCCCCGGCCCCTACGAGCAGTACTTC. The encoded protein is CASSPGPYEQYF.

This chain links TRBV10-3 with TRBJ1-1; tentative D call: TRBD1 (6 bases). This CDR3 has 15 amino acids. Germline V gene lookup returns CDR1 ENHRY and CDR2 SYGVKD. With 8 bases removed from V and 4 bases from J, the gap between germline ends came to 20 bases. CDR3 in amino acids: CAIEQGLGGGTEAFF. CDR3 coding DNA: TGTGCCATCGAACAAGGCTTGGGGGGCGGCACTGAAGCTTTCTTT.

The rearrangement links TRBV28 to TRBJ2-4; no firm D call. V lost 3 bases to trimming and J lost 0 bases, with 12 bases between them. This CDR3 has 16 residues. Germline CDR1 reads MDHEN; CDR2 reads SYDVKM. DNA of the CDR3: TGTGCCAGCAGTTTCGCGACAAACTTAGCCAAAAACATTCAGTACTTC. Translated: CASSFATNLAKNIQYF.